This T cell receptor beta chain is drawn from a study of tumor-infiltrating lymphocytes in oesophageal squamous cell carcinoma. A note on this clonotype: The CDR3 does not close with the conserved phenylalanine or tryptophan, likely indicating a read error. It is unclear where the CDR3 begins or ends on the DNA, so no DNA is shown, and the CDR3 is as TCRdb lists it.

Germline V lookup: CDR1 SGHDT, CDR2 YYEEEE. The CDR3 length is 15 residues, termini included. TCRdb recomputed calls from the PCR reads with MiXCR, one row per CDR3 protein. Here the sample spans about 11,000 distinct CDR3 sequences, less than 65% being singletons. The V and J genes are TRBV5-6 and TRBJ2-3; the D call of TRBD2 is as the table states it, not checked on the DNA. Sequenced material: esophageal tumor tissue. The TCR originated in a male donor with esophageal squamous cell carcinoma. CDR3 sequence: CASSLGRSETQYFGP.